This T cell receptor beta chain was retrieved from a study of blood T cell repertoires in COVID-19. This clone was detected once. Looked up from germline, CDR1 is MDHEN and CDR2 is SYDVKM. V was shortened by 7 bases and J by 2 bases, with 18 bases between the two germline ends. The CDR3 covers 16 residues. Clones were sequenced by immunoSEQ multiplex PCR, and TCRdb holds only the in-frame ones, with some missing. This sample has around 260,000 clones, with more than 80% found just once. The sequence derives from a woman in her twenties or thirties who had recovered from COVID-19. Sequencing used PBMCs or T cells enriched from blood (not recorded which). This chain uses TRBV28 with TRBJ1-5; tentative D call: TRBD1 (5 bases). The CDR3 region has the DNA TGTGCCAGCAAAGGTGACAGTCTTTTAGGCAATCAGCCCCAGCATTTT. The encoded protein is CASKGDSLLGNQPQHF. The entire variable domain, with the rest obtained from reference TRBV28 and TRBJ1-5, is as follows: DVKVTQSSRYLVKRTGEKVFLECVQDMDHENMFWYRQDPGLGLRLIYFSYDVKMKEKGDIPEGYSVSREKKERFSLILESASTNQTSMYLCASKGDSLLGNQPQHFGDGTRLSIL.